The 2 T cell receptor beta chains listed next were all sequenced from one sample in a study of T-cell reconstitution after alpha-beta-depleted transplantation in children. Unique molecular identifiers featured in how the TCRbeta library was prepared. TCRdb analysed the PCR reads with MiXCR anew, one entry per CDR3 protein. The sample lists approximately 70,000 distinct CDR3 sequences, 4% to 5% seen once, with approximately 17% in the top ten. The material sequenced was PBMCs, mostly from graft donor cells, taken 180 days after TCRalphabeta/CD19-depleted stem cell transplant. The receptors here all came from a boy in the first two years of life who had a stem cell transplant for acute myeloid leukemia, so the T cells may come from the graft donor.

This clonotype has at least ten counts. The V call is TRBV11-3, the J call TRBJ2-1; 11 positions agree with TRBD2. CDR3 length equals 16 residues. V shed 5 bases and J 4 bases; nucleotides not matched to a gene: 7. Germline V gene lookup returns CDR1 SGHNT and CDR2 YENEEA. This CDR3 is CASSPSSGGLYNEQFF. CDR3 in DNA: TGTGCCAGCAGCCCATCTAGCGGGGGGTTATACAATGAGCAGTTCTTC.

Concerning this clonotype itself: A much larger clone differs from this one at a single base, so this may be a read error. The CDR3 does not close with the conserved phenylalanine or tryptophan, likely indicating a read error. This rearrangement joins TRBV2 to TRBJ2-4; possibly TRBD1 or TRBD2 for D (5 bases each). The CDR3 runs 17 residues. Germline CDR1 SNHLY, CDR2 FYNNEI. V was pared by 3 bases and J by 2 bases, with 17 bases between. The DNA of the CDR3 is TGTGCCAGCAGTGATAGGGACCCCGAAGCGTCCAAAAACATTCAGTACCTC. As protein: CASSDRDPEASKNIQYL.